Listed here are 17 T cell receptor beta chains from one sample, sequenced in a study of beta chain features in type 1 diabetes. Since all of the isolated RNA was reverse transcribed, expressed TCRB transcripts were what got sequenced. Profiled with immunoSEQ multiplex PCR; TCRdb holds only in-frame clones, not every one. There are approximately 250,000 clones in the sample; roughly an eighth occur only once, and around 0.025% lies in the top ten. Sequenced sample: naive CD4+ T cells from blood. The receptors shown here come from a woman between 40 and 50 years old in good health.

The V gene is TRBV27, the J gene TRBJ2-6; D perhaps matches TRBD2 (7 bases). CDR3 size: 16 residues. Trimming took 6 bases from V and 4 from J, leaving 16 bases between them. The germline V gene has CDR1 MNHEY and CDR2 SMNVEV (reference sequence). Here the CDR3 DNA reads TGTGCCAGCAGGTCAGGGGAGGGGAGAGGGGCCAACGTCCTGACTTTC. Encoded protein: CASRSGEGRGANVLTF.

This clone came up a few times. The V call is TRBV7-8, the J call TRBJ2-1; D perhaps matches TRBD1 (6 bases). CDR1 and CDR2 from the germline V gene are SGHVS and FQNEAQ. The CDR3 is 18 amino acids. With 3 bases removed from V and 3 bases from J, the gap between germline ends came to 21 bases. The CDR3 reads CASSFSVRPGQSYNEQFF. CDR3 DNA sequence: TGTGCCAGCAGCTTTTCTGTTCGACCTGGACAGAGCTACAATGAGCAGTTCTTC.

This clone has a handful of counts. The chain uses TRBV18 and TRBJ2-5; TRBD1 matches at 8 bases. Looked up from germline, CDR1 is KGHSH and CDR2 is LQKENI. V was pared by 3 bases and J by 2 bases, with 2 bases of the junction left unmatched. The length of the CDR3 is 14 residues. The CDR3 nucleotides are TGTGCCAGCTCACCCGGGACAGGACAAGAGACCCAGTACTTC. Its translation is CASSPGTGQETQYF.

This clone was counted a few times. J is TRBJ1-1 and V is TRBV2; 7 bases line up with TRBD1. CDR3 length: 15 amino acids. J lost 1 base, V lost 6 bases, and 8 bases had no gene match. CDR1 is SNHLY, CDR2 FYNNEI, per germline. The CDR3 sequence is CASRRDSPTNTEAFF. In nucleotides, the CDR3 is TGTGCCAGCAGGCGGGACAGTCCGACGAACACTGAAGCTTTCTTT.

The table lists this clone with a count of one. The CDR3 protein is CASSRLSNRDYGYTF. As DNA, the CDR3 is TGTGCCAGCAGCCGATTGAGTAATCGTGACTATGGCTACACCTTC. The chain carries TRBV5-8 and TRBJ1-2; D is undetermined. The CDR3 runs to 15 residues. CDR1 is SGHTS and CDR2 is YDEGEE in the germline V gene. The ends were cut back, 4 bases at V and 3 bases at J, with 16 bases in the middle.

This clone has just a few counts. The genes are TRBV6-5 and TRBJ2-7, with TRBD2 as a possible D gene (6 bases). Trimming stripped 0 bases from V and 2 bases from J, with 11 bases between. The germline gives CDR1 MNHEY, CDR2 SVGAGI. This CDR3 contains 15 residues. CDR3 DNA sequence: TGTGCCAGCAGTTACTCTGGGCGGGGCCCCTACGAGCAGTACTTC. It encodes CASSYSGRGPYEQYF.

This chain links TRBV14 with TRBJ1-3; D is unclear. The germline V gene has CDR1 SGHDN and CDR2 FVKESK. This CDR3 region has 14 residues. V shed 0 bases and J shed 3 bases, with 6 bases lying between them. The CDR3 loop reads CASSQDLNGNTIYF. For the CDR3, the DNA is TGTGCCAGCAGCCAAGATCTAAATGGAAACACCATATATTTT.

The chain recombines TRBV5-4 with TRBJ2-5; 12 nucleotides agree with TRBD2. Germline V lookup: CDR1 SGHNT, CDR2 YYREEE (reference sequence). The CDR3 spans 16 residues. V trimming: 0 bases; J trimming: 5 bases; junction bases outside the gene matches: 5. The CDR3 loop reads CASSLVLAGGLETQYF. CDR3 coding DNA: TGTGCCAGCAGCTTGGTTCTAGCGGGGGGGCTGGAGACCCAGTACTTC.

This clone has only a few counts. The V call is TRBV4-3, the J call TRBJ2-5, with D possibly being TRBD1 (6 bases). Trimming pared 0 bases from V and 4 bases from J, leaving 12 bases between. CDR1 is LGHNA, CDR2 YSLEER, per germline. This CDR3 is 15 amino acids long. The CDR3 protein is CASSQDRQGRETQYF. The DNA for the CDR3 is TGCGCCAGCAGCCAAGATCGGCAGGGGAGAGAGACCCAGTACTTC.

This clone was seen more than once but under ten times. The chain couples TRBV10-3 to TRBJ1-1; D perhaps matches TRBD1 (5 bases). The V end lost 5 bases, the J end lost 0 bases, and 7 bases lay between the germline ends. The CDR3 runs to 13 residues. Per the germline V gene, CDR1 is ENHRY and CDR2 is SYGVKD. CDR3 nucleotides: TGTGCCATCAGTACAGGTGTGAACACTGAAGCTTTCTTT. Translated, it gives CAISTGVNTEAFF.

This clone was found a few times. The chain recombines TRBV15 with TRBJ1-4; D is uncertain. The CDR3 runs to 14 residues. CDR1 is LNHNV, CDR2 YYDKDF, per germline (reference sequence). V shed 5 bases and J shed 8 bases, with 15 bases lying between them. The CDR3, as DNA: TGTGCCACCAGCCTTGGGAACCCGGGGGAAAAACTGTTTTTT. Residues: CATSLGNPGEKLFF. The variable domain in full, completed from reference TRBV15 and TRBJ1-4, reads DAMVIQNPRYQVTQFGKPVTLSCSQTLNHNVMYWYQQKSSQAPKLLFHYYDKDFNNEADTPDNFQSRRPNTSFCFLDIRSPGLGDTAMYLCATSLGNPGEKLFFGSGTQLSVL.

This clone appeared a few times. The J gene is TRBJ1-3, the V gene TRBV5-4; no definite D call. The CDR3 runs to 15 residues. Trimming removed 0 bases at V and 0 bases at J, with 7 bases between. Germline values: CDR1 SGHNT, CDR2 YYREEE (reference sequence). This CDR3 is CASSLGGVSGNTIYF. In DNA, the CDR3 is TGTGCCAGCAGCTTGGGAGGAGTCTCTGGAAACACCATATATTTT.

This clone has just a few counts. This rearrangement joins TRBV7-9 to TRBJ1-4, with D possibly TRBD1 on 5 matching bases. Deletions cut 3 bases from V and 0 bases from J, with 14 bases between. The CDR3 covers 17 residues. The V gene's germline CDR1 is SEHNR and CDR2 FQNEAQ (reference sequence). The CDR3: CASSLGSGGATNEKLFF. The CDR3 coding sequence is TGTGCCAGCAGCTTGGGATCCGGGGGGGCAACTAATGAAAAACTGTTTTTT.

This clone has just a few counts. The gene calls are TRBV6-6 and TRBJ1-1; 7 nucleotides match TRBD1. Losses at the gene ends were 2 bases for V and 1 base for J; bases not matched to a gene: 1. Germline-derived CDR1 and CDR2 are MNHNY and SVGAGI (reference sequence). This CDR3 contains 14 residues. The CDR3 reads CASSYQGENTEAFF. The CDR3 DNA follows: TGTGCCAGCAGTTACCAGGGGGAGAACACTGAAGCTTTCTTT.

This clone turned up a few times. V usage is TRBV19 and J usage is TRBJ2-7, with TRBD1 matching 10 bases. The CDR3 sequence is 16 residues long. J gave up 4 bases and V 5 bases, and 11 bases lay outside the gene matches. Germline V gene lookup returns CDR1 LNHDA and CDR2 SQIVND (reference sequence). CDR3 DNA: TGTGCCAGTAGTCCGCCCGACAGGGGGCGACCATACGAGCAGTACTTC. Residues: CASSPPDRGRPYEQYF.

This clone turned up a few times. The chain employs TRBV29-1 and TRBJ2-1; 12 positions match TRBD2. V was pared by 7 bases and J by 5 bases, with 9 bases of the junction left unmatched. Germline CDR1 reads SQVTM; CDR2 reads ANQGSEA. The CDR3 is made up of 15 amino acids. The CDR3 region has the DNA TGCAGCGCTCGACTAGCGGGGGCTGGGGACAATGAGCAGTTCTTC. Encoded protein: CSARLAGAGDNEQFF.

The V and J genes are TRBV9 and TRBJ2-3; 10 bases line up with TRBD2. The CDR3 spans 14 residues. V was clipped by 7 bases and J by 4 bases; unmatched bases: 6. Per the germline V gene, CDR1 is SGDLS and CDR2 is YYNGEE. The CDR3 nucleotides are TGTGCCAGCTCTCGGCTAGCGGGGGCAGATACGCAGTATTTT. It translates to CASSRLAGADTQYF. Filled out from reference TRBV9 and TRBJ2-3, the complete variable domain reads DSGVTQTPKHLITATGQRVTLRCSPRSGDLSVYWYQQSLDQGLQFLIQYYNGEERAKGNILERFSAQQFPDLHSELNLSSLELGDSALYFCASSRLAGADTQYFGPGTRLTVL.